What follows are 8 T cell receptor beta chains derived from one specimen sequenced in a study of radiation and T cells in renal cell carcinoma. Time point of the sample: blood 2 weeks post-SBRT. Indicated treatment: 15 Gy SBRT to primary tumor, nephrectomy 4 weeks later. Measured with immunoSEQ multiplex PCR; TCRdb has only the in-frame clones, and not every one. The table has about 130,000 clones, over 75% seen once; the top ten hold 5.8%. The sample in question was blood, obtained from a patient whose treatment included radiotherapy and nephrectomy. These TCRs come from a man aged 45 to 65 with renal cell carcinoma.

CDR3 region: CASSDRGSGLQYF. The CDR3 DNA sequence: TGCGCCAGCTCCGACAGGGGAAGTGGGCTACAGTACTTC. This rearrangement joins TRBV10-1 to TRBJ2-4, with TRBD1 matching 8 bases. Germline lookup yields CDR1 WNHNN and CDR2 SYGVQD (reference sequence). After removal of 8 bases from V and 13 bases from J, the junction contained 13 bases not matched to a gene. This CDR3 comprises 13 residues.

V is TRBV2 and J is TRBJ1-1; D uncertain. Germline CDR1 SNHLY, CDR2 FYNNEI. Trimming left V 5 bases short and J 7 bases short, with 11 bases between. The CDR3 is 12 amino acids. The CDR3: CASSRASSEAFF. CDR3 nucleotide sequence: TGTGCCAGCAGTCGGGCATCAAGTGAAGCTTTCTTT.

The chain recombines TRBV18 with TRBJ1-2; D not resolved. The CDR3 is made up of 14 amino acids. The V gene's germline CDR1 is KGHSH and CDR2 LQKENI. V lost 3 bases to trimming and J lost 2 bases, with 10 bases between them. CDR3 coding DNA: TGTGCCAGCTCACCCGGAGGGAAGAACTATGGCTACACCTTC. This codes for CASSPGGKNYGYTF.

The chain recombines TRBV28 with TRBJ2-7; 8 positions agree with TRBD1. The CDR3 sequence is 15 residues long. The germline gives CDR1 MDHEN, CDR2 SYDVKM. J gave up 2 bases and V 6 bases, and 9 bases lay outside the gene matches. The DNA for the CDR3 is TGTGCCAGCAGGATATGGACAGGGAGCACCTACGAGCAGTACTTC. This encodes CASRIWTGSTYEQYF. Full variable domain (missing parts from reference TRBV28 and TRBJ2-7): DVKVTQSSRYLVKRTGEKVFLECVQDMDHENMFWYRQDPGLGLRLIYFSYDVKMKEKGDIPEGYSVSREKKERFSLILESASTNQTSMYLCASRIWTGSTYEQYFGPGTRLTVT.

This clone occurred a few times. The gene calls are TRBV11-2 and TRBJ2-7, with D maybe TRBD2 (6 bases). Trimming left V 4 bases short and J 3 bases short, with 19 bases between. CDR1 is SGHAT, CDR2 FQNNGV, per germline. The CDR3 runs to 16 residues. The CDR3 nucleotides read TGTGCCAGCAGCTCCGCCGGCGGAGGGAGGAACTACGAGCAGTACTTC. It is translated as CASSSAGGGRNYEQYF.

This rearrangement joins TRBV28 to TRBJ2-1, with D possibly being TRBD1 (6 bases). In germline, CDR1 is MDHEN, CDR2 SYDVKM. There are 15 residues in the CDR3. Trimming stripped 5 bases from V and 4 bases from J, with 15 bases between. CDR3 residues: CASSPDRRLYNEQFF. The CDR3 nucleotides read TGTGCCAGCAGTCCCGACAGGCGACTATACAATGAGCAGTTCTTC. Filled out from reference TRBV28 and TRBJ2-1, the complete variable domain reads DVKVTQSSRYLVKRTGEKVFLECVQDMDHENMFWYRQDPGLGLRLIYFSYDVKMKEKGDIPEGYSVSREKKERFSLILESASTNQTSMYLCASSPDRRLYNEQFFGPGTRLTVL.

The chain has TRBV7-2 and TRBJ1-2; the D gene is possibly TRBD1 (5 bases). The CDR3 totals 16 residues. Germline V lookup: CDR1 SGHTA, CDR2 FQGNSA. Trimming cost V 3 bases and J 6 bases, with 20 bases left between them. The CDR3 loop reads CASSFGGTAGRNGYTF. The CDR3 DNA is TGTGCCAGCAGCTTCGGGGGGACGGCGGGCAGGAATGGCTACACCTTC.

V gene TRBV7-3 combines with J gene TRBJ2-2, with D unclear. CDR1 and CDR2 from the germline V gene are SGHTA and FQGTGA. This CDR3 comprises 14 residues. The V and J ends lost 3 bases and 2 bases respectively, with 7 bases between them. CDR3 bases: TGTGCCAGCAGCTTCGACCCTAACACCGGGGAGCTGTTTTTT. Protein product: CASSFDPNTGELFF.